The rows below give T cell receptor beta chains drawn from one sample of a study of blood T cell repertoires in COVID-19. Assay used: immunoSEQ multiplex PCR; TCRdb lists only in-frame clones, some missing. The sample yields fewer than 200,000 clones, about 88% seen once. Sequenced input: peripheral blood. The source of these receptors is a man aged 18 to 30 who had recovered from COVID-19. Each CDR3 is given without its conserved first and last residue. Each record gives: V gene, J gene, CDR3 protein.

TRBV7-2	TRBJ2-7	ASRPAGISYEQY
TRBV30	TRBJ2-5	AWSVWTSVETQY
TRBV19	TRBJ2-7	ASKPGQGAHEQY
TRBV2	TRBJ2-4	ASTDRDLKNIQY
TRBV27	TRBJ2-3	ASSLVLRGSMADTQY
TRBV18	TRBJ2-2	ASSPPRLAANTGELF
TRBV5-1	TRBJ1-2	ASSAGTGGSYGYT
TRBV27	TRBJ1-5	ATRTGTGGNQPQH
TRBV5-4	TRBJ1-1	ASSGTTGTNTEAF
TRBV3-1/TRBV3-2	TRBJ2-1	ASSQEIFQPGEQF
TRBV20-1	TRBJ1-6	SASEWTEGSPLH
TRBV6-2/TRBV6-3	TRBJ2-3	ASSKTGRTDTQY
TRBV11-1	TRBJ1-1	ASSLVSVNTEAF
TRBV7-6	TRBJ2-6	ASSEGQSGANVLT
TRBV18	TRBJ2-3	ASSPLLEPHTDTQY
TRBV6-5	TRBJ1-5	ASSFRAGYSNQPQH
TRBV19	TRBJ2-3	ASVSTDTQY
TRBV11-3	TRBJ2-2	ASSGGVTGELF
TRBV4-1	TRBJ1-2	ASSQGTGGDGYT
TRBV5-6	TRBJ2-7	ASSDGTGNSGQY
TRBV19	TRBJ2-1	ASSIGDWYNEQF
TRBV7-2	TRBJ2-7	ASSLGTSGRGLYEQY
TRBV18	TRBJ1-3	ASSPSDRAHTIY
TRBV28	TRBJ1-5	ASSPGAGQGLRQPQH
TRBV29-1	TRBJ2-2	SVPGQGLDTGELF
TRBV7-9	TRBJ2-2	ASSPRSGRANTGELF
TRBV3-1/TRBV3-2	TRBJ2-7	ASSVQDGTYYEQY
TRBV10-3	TRBJ2-1	AISESGGEQF
TRBV7-2	TRBJ1-6	ASSLYSGNSPLH
TRBV29-1	TRBJ2-7	SVEGGLAGGDSYEQY
TRBV5-4	TRBJ1-2	ASSPDRVRNYGYT
TRBV12-5	TRBJ2-5	ASGSGWGQETQY
TRBV7-9	TRBJ2-7	ASSLQQGSNEQY
TRBV7-9	TRBJ1-1	ASSSGQDLEKAF
TRBV6-1	TRBJ2-3	ASSGPGTSGRAQDTQY
TRBV6-6	TRBJ2-7	ASSPTTGTPYEQY
TRBV7-3	TRBJ2-5	ASSLTGTQGSWETQY
TRBV6-6	TRBJ2-3	ASIQAGYRDTQY
TRBV2	TRBJ2-3	ALDPGGTVMNTDTQY
TRBV27	TRBJ2-2	ASGFVTPRGTGELF
TRBV9	TRBJ2-5	ASSVGGQETQY
TRBV2	TRBJ2-3	ASSYDRGGDTQY
TRBV7-9	TRBJ1-1	ASTPTSPMNTEAF
TRBV6-2/TRBV6-3	TRBJ1-5	ASSPLGLSSQH
TRBV29-1	TRBJ1-4	SVHQTGGAEKLF
TRBV28	TRBJ2-6	ASLEGANVLT
TRBV6-1	TRBJ1-2	ASSETGYYGYT
TRBV5-6	TRBJ2-7	ASSFQGSYEQY
TRBV5-6	TRBJ1-1	ASSLGVIGTALNTEAF
TRBV10-1	TRBJ2-2	ASSESTSGTGELF
TRBV6-4	TRBJ1-2	ASVPTRPGEHGYT
TRBV4-3	TRBJ2-3	ASSQALTRSTDTQY
TRBV5-1	TRBJ1-2	ASSLVGQGYGYT